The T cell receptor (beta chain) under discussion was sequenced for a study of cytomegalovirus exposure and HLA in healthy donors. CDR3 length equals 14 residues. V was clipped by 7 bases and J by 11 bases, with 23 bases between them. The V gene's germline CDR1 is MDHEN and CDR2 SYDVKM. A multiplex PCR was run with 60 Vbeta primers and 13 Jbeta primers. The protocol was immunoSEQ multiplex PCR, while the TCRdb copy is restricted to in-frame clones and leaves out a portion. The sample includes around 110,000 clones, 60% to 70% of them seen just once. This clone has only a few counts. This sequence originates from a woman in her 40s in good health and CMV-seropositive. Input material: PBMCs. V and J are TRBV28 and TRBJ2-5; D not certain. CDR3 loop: CASTPNGQPREQYF. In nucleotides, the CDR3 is TGTGCCAGCACCCCGAATGGGCAGCCTCGAGAGCAGTACTTC.